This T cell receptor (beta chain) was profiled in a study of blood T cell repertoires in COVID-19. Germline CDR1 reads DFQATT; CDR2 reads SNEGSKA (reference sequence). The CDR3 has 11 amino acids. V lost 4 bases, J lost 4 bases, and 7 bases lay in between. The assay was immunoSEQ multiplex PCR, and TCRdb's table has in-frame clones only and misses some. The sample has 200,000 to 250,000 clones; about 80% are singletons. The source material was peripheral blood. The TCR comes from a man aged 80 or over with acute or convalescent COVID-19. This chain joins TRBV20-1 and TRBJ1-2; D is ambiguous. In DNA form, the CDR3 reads TGCAGTGCTATTCGGGGCTATGGCTACACCTTC. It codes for CSAIRGYGYTF.